The 14 T cell receptor beta chains given below trace back to one sample, sequenced in a study of T cells expressing NK-cell markers. TCRdb processed the 5' RACE reads again and assigns one entry to each CDR3 protein, with no DNA. Its clone listing holds about 540,000 distinct CDR3 sequences. Sequencing used blood T cells: a sorted CD56 or NKG2C T cell subset, CD4+ or CD8+ T cells, or bulk PBMC T cells (not recorded which). These receptors were obtained from a man between 18 and 35 years old in good health.

The V gene is TRBV3-1, the J gene TRBJ1-1. The CDR3 contains 14 residues. The germline V gene has CDR1 LGHDT and CDR2 YNNKEL (reference sequence). The CDR3 loop is CASSQEGRSTEAFF.

The chain has TRBV12-3 or TRBV12-4 and TRBJ2-7; TCRdb calls TRBD1, which cannot be checked without DNA. The CDR3 runs 14 residues. CDR3 sequence reads: CASRRISPAYEQYF.

The chain is built from TRBV12-3 or TRBV12-4 and TRBJ2-2; absent DNA, TCRdb's TRBD1 call cannot be checked. The CDR3 is 16 amino acids. CDR3 region: CASRTVGTGPTGELFF.

J is TRBJ2-7 and V is TRBV6-5; TCRdb gives TRBD1 as the D gene, but with no DNA this cannot be confirmed. The germline CDR1 and CDR2 sequences are MNHEY and SVGAGI. The CDR3 spans 14 residues. CDR3 loop: CASSPGTGTGEQYF.

The chain links TRBV4-2 to TRBJ2-3; TCRdb's D gene call, TRBD1, goes unchecked for lack of DNA. This CDR3 has 16 amino acids. The germline gives CDR1 LGHNA, CDR2 YNFKEQ. The CDR3 sequence: CASSQGSGQATDTQYF.

The gene calls are TRBV12-3 or TRBV12-4 and TRBJ2-5; TCRdb lists TRBD2, though no DNA is available to test this call. There are 17 residues in the CDR3. CDR3 region: CASSLGASSGRGETQYF.

The rearrangement uses TRBV2 and TRBJ2-3; TCRdb names TRBD2, which stays unverified in the absence of DNA. The CDR3 totals 15 residues. Germline V lookup: CDR1 SNHLY, CDR2 FYNNEI. The CDR3 is CASKIPGLGGDTQYF.

The rearrangement joins TRBV7-9 to TRBJ2-1; TCRdb's assignment of TRBD2 cannot be checked, as there is no DNA. Per germline, CDR1 SEHNR and CDR2 FQNEAQ (reference sequence). The CDR3 covers 16 residues. This CDR3 is CASSVPLAGEDNEQFF.

The chain employs TRBV2 and TRBJ1-6; TCRdb's D call of TRBD1 is untestable without DNA. The CDR3 runs to 13 residues. Germline V lookup: CDR1 SNHLY, CDR2 FYNNEI. Here the CDR3 reads CASRRGDNSPLHF.

The V call is TRBV27, the J call TRBJ2-7; there is no DNA to check the TCRdb D call of TRBD2. CDR3 length: 18 amino acids. Germline lookup yields CDR1 MNHEY and CDR2 SMNVEV (reference sequence). CDR3 region: CASARGGISGRPTYEQYF.

The chain couples TRBV28 to TRBJ2-7. CDR1 MDHEN and CDR2 SYDVKM come from the germline V gene. The CDR3 totals 14 residues. The CDR3 reads CASSLRRVTYEQYF.

The rearrangement links TRBV4-3 to TRBJ2-5. Germline loops: CDR1 LGHNA, CDR2 YSLEER. This CDR3 spans 13 amino acids. CDR3 amino acids: CASSHRQMETQYF.

The V gene is TRBV5-1, the J gene TRBJ2-1; absent DNA, TCRdb's TRBD1 call cannot be checked. Germline-derived CDR1 and CDR2 are SGHRS and YFSETQ. The CDR3 is 18 amino acids. The CDR3 region is CASSLIPGGKSSYNEQFF.

The rearrangement joins TRBV7-9 to TRBJ1-2; without DNA, the TCRdb call of TRBD1 cannot be checked. The CDR3 consists of 17 residues. From germline, CDR1 is SEHNR and CDR2 FQNEAQ (reference sequence). This chain's CDR3 is CASSRGTGQYLNYGYTF.